This T cell receptor beta chain was documented in a study of T cell changes during pregnancy in multiple sclerosis. This clone was observed once. Trimming stripped 5 bases from V and 5 bases from J, with 7 bases between. This CDR3 has 11 amino acids. Germline V gene lookup returns CDR1 SGHAT and CDR2 FQNNGV. Using immunoSEQ multiplex PCR, the repertoire was profiled, and TCRdb retains in-frame clones only, with some absent. The sample holds tens of thousands of clones, 90% to 95% seen once. The TCR comes from a female donor with multiple sclerosis, enrolled in a pregnancy study. J is TRBJ2-7 and V is TRBV11-2; D is unclear. The sequenced sample was peripheral blood, obtained in the first trimester of pregnancy. As DNA, the CDR3 is TGTGCCAGCAGCCCGTTCCACGAGCAGTACTTC. Protein sequence: CASSPFHEQYF.